The T cell receptor (beta chain) described here comes from a study of relationships among human T cell subsets. Findings and limits, study-wide: Regulatory and Th2 subsets had few clones over 100 reads, unlike CD8+ cytotoxic cells.

From mRNA, alpha and beta CDR3 regions were amplified using semiquantitative ARM-PCR. Tagged nested gene-specific primers were used first, then communal superprimers amplified exponentially. First-round products served as template after exonuclease removal of nested primers. TCRdb called the multiplex PCR reads again in MiXCR, with one record for every CDR3 protein. The sample has over 10,000 distinct CDR3 sequences; around 64% are singletons. For this clonotype: What it binds is not known.

After CD25, CD56 and CD294 bead selections, the flow-through was collected as Th1 cells. Sequenced input: CD4+ Th1 cells sorted from blood. The TCR comes from a man aged 40-55 years in good health.

CDR3 DNA: TGTGCCAGCAGTCCCCTCATGGGTCGGGGAGGCAATCAGCCCCAGCATTTT. Translating gives CASSPLMGRGGNQPQHF. V usage is TRBV27 and J usage is TRBJ1-5; D remains unclear. The CDR3 totals 17 residues. V was trimmed by 5 bases and J by 2 bases, leaving 19 bases between them. CDR1 and CDR2 (germline): MNHEY, SMNVEV (reference sequence).